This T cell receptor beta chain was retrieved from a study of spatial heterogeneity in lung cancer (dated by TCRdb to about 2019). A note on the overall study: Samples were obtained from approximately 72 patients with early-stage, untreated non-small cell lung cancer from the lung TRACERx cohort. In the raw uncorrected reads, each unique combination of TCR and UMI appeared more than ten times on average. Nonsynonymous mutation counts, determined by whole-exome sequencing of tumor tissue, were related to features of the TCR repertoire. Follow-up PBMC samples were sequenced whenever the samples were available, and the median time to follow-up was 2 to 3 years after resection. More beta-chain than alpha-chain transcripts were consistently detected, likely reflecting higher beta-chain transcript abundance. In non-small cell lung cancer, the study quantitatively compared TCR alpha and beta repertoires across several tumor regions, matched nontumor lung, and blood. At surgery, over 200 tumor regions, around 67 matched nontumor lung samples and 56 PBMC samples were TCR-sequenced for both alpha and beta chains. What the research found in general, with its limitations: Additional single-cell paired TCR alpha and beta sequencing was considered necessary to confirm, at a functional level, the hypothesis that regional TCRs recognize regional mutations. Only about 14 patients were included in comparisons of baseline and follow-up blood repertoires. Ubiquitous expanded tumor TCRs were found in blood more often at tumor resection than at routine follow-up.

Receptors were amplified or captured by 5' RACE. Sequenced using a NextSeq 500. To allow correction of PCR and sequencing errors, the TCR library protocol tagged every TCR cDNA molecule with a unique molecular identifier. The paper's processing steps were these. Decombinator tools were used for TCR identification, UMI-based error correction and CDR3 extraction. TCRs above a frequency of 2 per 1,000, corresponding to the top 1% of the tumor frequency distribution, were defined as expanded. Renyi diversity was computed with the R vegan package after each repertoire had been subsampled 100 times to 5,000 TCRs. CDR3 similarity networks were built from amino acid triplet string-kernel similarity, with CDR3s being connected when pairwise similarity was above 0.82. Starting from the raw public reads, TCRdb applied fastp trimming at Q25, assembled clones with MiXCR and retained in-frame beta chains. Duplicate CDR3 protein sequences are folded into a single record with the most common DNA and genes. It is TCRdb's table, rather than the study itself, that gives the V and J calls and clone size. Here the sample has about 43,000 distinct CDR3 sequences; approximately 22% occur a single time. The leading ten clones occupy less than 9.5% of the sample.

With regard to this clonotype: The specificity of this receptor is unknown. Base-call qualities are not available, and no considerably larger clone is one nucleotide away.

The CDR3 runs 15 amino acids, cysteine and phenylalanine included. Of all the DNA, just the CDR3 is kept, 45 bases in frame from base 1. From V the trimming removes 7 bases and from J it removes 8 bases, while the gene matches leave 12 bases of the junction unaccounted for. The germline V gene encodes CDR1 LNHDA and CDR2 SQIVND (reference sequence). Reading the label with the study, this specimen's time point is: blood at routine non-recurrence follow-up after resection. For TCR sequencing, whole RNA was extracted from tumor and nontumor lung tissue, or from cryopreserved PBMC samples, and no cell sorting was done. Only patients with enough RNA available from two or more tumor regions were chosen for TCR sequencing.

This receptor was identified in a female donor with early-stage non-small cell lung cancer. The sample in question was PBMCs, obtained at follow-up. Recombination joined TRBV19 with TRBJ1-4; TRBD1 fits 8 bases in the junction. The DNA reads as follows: TGTGCCAGTACCCGGACAGGGTGGGCCCGGGAAAAACTGTTTTTT. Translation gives CASTRTGWAREKLFF. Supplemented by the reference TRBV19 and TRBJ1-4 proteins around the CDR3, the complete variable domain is DGGITQSPKYLFRKEGQNVTLSCEQNLNHDAMYWYRQDPGQGLRLIYYSQIVNDFQKGDIAEGYSVSREKKESFPLTVTSAQKNPTAFYLCASTRTGWAREKLFFGSGTQLSVL.